This is a list of T cell receptor beta chains from one sample in a study of T cells in Graves' hyperthyroidism and ophthalmopathy. TCRdb analysed the multiplex PCR reads with MiXCR anew, one entry per CDR3 protein. The sample has some 560,000 distinct CDR3 sequences, 14% seen once; the top ten hold approximately 14%. Sequenced: blood. Every receptor here comes from a woman aged 40 to 50 with Graves' hyperthyroidism. Both conserved end residues are part of each CDR3. Each record gives: J gene, D gene, V gene, clone size, CDR3 protein, CDR3 DNA. D genes are given only for firm matches. Clone size appears in some rows only: once, few, many, or a class for an expanded clone.

>TRBJ1-4|.|TRBV11-2|few
CASSPQGTDEKLFF
TGTGCCAGCAGCCCACAGGGTACTGATGAAAAACTGTTTTTT
>TRBJ2-5|TRBD1|TRBV12-3/TRBV12-4|.
CASSTGTGRTQYF
TGTGCCAGCAGTACCGGGACAGGGCGGACCCAGTACTTC
>TRBJ1-1|.|TRBV18|many
CASSPLADLNTEAFF
TGTGCCAGCTCACCATTGGCAGACTTGAACACTGAAGCTTTCTTT
>TRBJ2-1|TRBD2|TRBV11-2|.
CASTFRLAGGGIEQFF
TGTGCCAGCACATTCAGACTAGCGGGAGGGGGGATAGAGCAGTTCTTC
>TRBJ2-7|TRBD2|TRBV10-3|many
CAISSGTSGPKKAYEQYF
TGTGCCATCAGTTCCGGGACTAGCGGGCCCAAGAAAGCCTACGAGCAGTACTTC
>TRBJ2-7|TRBD2|TRBV10-3|many
CAISELAGLVLLEQYF
TGTGCCATCAGTGAGTTAGCGGGACTAGTCCTTCTCGAGCAGTACTTC
>TRBJ2-3|TRBD1|TRBV6-5|.
CASSFDRERTDTQYF
TGTGCCAGCAGTTTCGACAGGGAAAGGACAGATACGCAGTATTTT
>TRBJ2-7|.|TRBV2|.
CAIRGLRKQYF
TGTGCCATACGAGGTCTACGAAAGCAGTACTTC
>TRBJ2-3|TRBD2|TRBV20-1|many
CSARDGGETATQYF
TGCAGTGCTAGAGATGGGGGGGAGACAGCTACGCAGTATTTT
>TRBJ2-5|TRBD2|TRBV20-1|many
CSARVLRLAGGSGKKETQYF
TGCAGTGCTAGAGTCCTAAGGCTAGCGGGAGGGTCCGGCAAAAAAGAGACCCAGTACTTC
>TRBJ2-1|TRBD2|TRBV12-3/TRBV12-4|many
CASTIALAGPPSLYNEQFF
TGTGCCAGCACTATTGCACTAGCGGGTCCCCCTTCTCTCTACAATGAGCAGTTCTTC
>TRBJ1-2|.|TRBV6-2/TRBV6-3|.
CASSWDIFEYGYTF
TGTGCCAGCAGTTGGGACATCTTTGAGTATGGCTACACCTTC
>TRBJ2-7|TRBD2|TRBV20-1|.
CSAGLAGAVANEQYF
TGCAGTGCGGGACTAGCGGGAGCTGTGGCCAATGAGCAGTACTTC
>TRBJ2-1|TRBD2|TRBV28|many
CANSFASGSSYNEQFF
TGTGCCAACAGTTTTGCTAGCGGGAGCTCCTACAATGAGCAGTTCTTC
>TRBJ2-1|.|TRBV7-2|many
CASSYDPYNEQFF
TGTGCCAGCAGCTATGACCCATACAATGAGCAGTTCTTC
>TRBJ2-2|TRBD2|TRBV3-1|many
CASSQDLERGNTGELFF
TGTGCCAGCAGCCAAGATCTAGAGCGGGGTAACACCGGGGAGCTGTTTTTT
>TRBJ2-2|.|TRBV10-3|.
CAISNNQGPSNTGELFF
TGTGCCATCAGTAACAACCAGGGCCCCTCGAACACCGGGGAGCTGTTTTTT
>TRBJ2-6|.|TRBV6-1|many
CASSVSDSFSGANVLTF
TGTGCCAGCAGTGTTTCGGACAGTTTCTCTGGGGCCAACGTCCTGACTTTC
>TRBJ2-4|.|TRBV19|.
CASSVERVAKNIQYF
TGTGCCAGTAGTGTAGAGAGGGTAGCCAAAAACATTCAGTACTTC
>TRBJ1-2|.|TRBV6-1|many
CASSEASAGNYGYTF
TGTGCCAGCAGTGAAGCTTCAGCTGGAAACTATGGCTACACCTTC
>TRBJ1-1|TRBD1|TRBV12-3/TRBV12-4|.
CASSAGTGLLNTEAFF
TGTGCCAGCAGTGCCGGGACAGGGTTGTTGAACACTGAAGCTTTCTTT
>TRBJ1-5|.|TRBV7-8|few
CASSLAGGYSNQPQHF
TGTGCCAGCAGCTTAGCAGGCGGATATAGCAATCAGCCCCAGCATTTT
>TRBJ2-2|.|TRBV6-2/TRBV6-3|many
CASSSPGLQLFF
TGTGCCAGCAGTTCCCCGGGACTCCAGCTGTTTTTT
>TRBJ1-2|.|TRBV6-2/TRBV6-3|many
CASSYSSGQSHGYTF
TGTGCCAGCAGTTACTCTTCCGGACAGTCCCATGGCTACACCTTC
>TRBJ1-4|TRBD1|TRBV28|many
CASSIQGAFNEKLFF
TGTGCCAGCAGCATCCAGGGGGCCTTTAATGAAAAACTGTTTTTT
>TRBJ2-5|.|TRBV30|many
CAWSVFQIFGKETQYF
TGTGCCTGGAGTGTATTCCAGATTTTTGGGAAGGAGACCCAGTACTTC
>TRBJ2-7|TRBD1|TRBV6-1|.
CASSTGQFSPYEQYF
TGTGCCAGCAGCACGGGACAGTTTTCCCCCTACGAGCAGTACTTC
>TRBJ2-7|.|TRBV4-2|many
CASSQEGQGGDEQYF
TGTGCCAGCAGCCAAGAAGGGCAGGGCGGCGACGAGCAGTACTTC
>TRBJ2-4|TRBD2|TRBV3-1|many
CASGLAGGLENIQYF
TGTGCCAGCGGATTGGCGGGAGGCTTGGAAAACATTCAGTACTTC
>TRBJ2-7|.|TRBV29-1|many
CSVEWGLTGEQYF
TGCAGCGTTGAATGGGGACTGACGGGGGAGCAGTACTTC
>TRBJ2-7|.|TRBV20-1|many
CSGMIDGRAEQYF
TGCAGCGGAATGATCGACGGAAGAGCCGAGCAGTACTTC
>TRBJ2-7|.|TRBV20-1|.
CSPFDAGKGSYEQYF
TGCAGTCCGTTTGATGCAGGCAAAGGCTCCTACGAGCAGTACTTC
>TRBJ2-5|.|TRBV19|few
CGGYQETQYF
TGTGGAGGGTACCAAGAGACCCAGTACTTC
>TRBJ2-7|.|TRBV28|many
CASSLKHISYEQYF
TGTGCCAGCAGTTTGAAGCACATCTCCTACGAGCAGTACTTC
>TRBJ2-7|.|TRBV18|few
CASSPPSGNFYEQYF
TGTGCCAGCTCACCACCTTCGGGGAACTTCTACGAGCAGTACTTC
>TRBJ2-2|TRBD1|TRBV12-3/TRBV12-4|many
CASSWTGSVGELFF
TGTGCCAGCAGTTGGACAGGGTCGGTCGGGGAGCTGTTTTTT
>TRBJ1-1|.|TRBV7-8|many
CASSSRAGNTEAFF
TGTGCCAGCAGCTCAAGAGCGGGGAACACTGAAGCTTTCTTT
>TRBJ1-5|.|TRBV20-1|.
CSASPGTDSNQPQHF
TGCAGTGCTAGTCCTGGCACCGATAGCAATCAGCCCCAGCATTTT
>TRBJ2-7|TRBD1|TRBV5-6|.
CASSPLGQGRDYEQYF
TGTGCCAGCAGCCCTTTGGGACAGGGGAGGGATTACGAGCAGTACTTC
>TRBJ2-7|TRBD1|TRBV6-1|.
CASSNTGTDYEQYF
TGTGCCAGCAGCAACACCGGGACAGACTACGAGCAGTACTTC
>TRBJ2-5|TRBD2|TRBV10-3|many
CAITAEGHSGKETQYF
TGTGCCATCACGGCCGAAGGTCATAGCGGGAAAGAGACCCAGTACTTC
>TRBJ1-5|TRBD1|TRBV27|many
CASSKDRTPNQPQHF
TGTGCCAGCAGTAAGGACAGGACCCCCAATCAGCCCCAGCATTTT
>TRBJ2-1|TRBD1|TRBV12-5|many
CASGNLQGNEQFF
TGTGCTAGTGGGAACCTACAGGGGAATGAGCAGTTCTTC
>TRBJ2-3|TRBD2|TRBV7-2|many
CASSLGLGGGTDTQYF
TGTGCCAGCAGCTTAGGCTTGGGGGGGGGCACAGATACGCAGTATTTT